This TCR beta chain comes out of a study of blood T cells in healthy people across ages. This clonotype was detected a few times. The authors ran a second PCR of 7 to 11 cycles using a sample-barcoded 5' primer and a J-beta primer mix. TCRdb re-called the 5' RACE reads through MiXCR, storing one row per CDR3 protein. The data contain some 1.8 million distinct CDR3 sequences, roughly two fifths of them singletons. This TCR derives from a human donor in good health. What was sequenced was blood.

The CDR3 sequence: CASSPRQGADGYTF. For the CDR3, the DNA is TGTGCCAGCAGCCCGCGACAGGGGGCGGATGGCTACACCTTC. The V and J genes are TRBV7-3 and TRBJ1-2; 10 bases line up with TRBD1. Per the germline V gene, CDR1 is SGHTA and CDR2 is FQGTGA. After removal of 5 bases from V and 6 bases from J, the junction contained 6 bases not matched to a gene. This CDR3 has 14 amino acids.